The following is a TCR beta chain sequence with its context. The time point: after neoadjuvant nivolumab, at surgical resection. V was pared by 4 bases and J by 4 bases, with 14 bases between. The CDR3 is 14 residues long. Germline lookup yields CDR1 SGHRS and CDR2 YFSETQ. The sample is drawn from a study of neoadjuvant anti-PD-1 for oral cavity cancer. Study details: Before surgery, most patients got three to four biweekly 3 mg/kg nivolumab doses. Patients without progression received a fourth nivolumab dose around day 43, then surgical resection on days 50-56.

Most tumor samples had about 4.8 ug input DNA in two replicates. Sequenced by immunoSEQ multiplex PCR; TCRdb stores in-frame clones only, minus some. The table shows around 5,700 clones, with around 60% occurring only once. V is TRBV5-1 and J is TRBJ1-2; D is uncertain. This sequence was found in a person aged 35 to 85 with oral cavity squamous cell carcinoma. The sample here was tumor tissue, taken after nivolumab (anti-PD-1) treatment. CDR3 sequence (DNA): TGCGCCAGCAGCGGCAGGCCCCAGAGCTATGGCTACACCTTC. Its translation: CASSGRPQSYGYTF. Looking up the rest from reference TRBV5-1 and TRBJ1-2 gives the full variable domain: KAGVTQTPRYLIKTRGQQVTLSCSPISGHRSVSWYQQTPGQGLQFLFEYFSETQRNKGNFPGRFSGRQFSNSRSEMNVSTLELGDSALYLCASSGRPQSYGYTFGSGTRLTVV.